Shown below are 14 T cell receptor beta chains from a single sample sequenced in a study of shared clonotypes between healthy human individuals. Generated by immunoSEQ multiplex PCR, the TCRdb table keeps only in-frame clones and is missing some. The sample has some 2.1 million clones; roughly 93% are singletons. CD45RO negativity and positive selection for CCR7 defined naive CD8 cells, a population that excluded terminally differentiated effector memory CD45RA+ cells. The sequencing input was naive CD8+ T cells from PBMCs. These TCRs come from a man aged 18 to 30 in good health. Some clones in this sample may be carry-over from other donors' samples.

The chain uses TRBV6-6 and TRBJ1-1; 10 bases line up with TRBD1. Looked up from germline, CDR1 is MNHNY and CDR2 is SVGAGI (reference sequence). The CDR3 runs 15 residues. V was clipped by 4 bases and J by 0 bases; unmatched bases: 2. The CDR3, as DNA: TGTGCCAGCAGTTTGACAGGGGGCATGAACACTGAAGCTTTCTTT. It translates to CASSLTGGMNTEAFF.

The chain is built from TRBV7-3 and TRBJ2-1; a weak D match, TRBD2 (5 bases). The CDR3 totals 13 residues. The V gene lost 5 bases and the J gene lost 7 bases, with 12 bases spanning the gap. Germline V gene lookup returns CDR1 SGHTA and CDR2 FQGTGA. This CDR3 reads CASSIILGNEQFF. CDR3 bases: TGTGCCAGCAGCATCATACTAGGAAATGAGCAGTTCTTC.

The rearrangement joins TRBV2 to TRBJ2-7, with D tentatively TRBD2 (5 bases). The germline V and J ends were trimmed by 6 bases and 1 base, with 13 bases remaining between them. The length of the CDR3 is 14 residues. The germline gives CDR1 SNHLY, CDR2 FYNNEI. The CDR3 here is CASRGSTGSYEQYF. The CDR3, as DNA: TGTGCCAGCAGGGGGTCTACGGGGTCCTACGAGCAGTACTTC.

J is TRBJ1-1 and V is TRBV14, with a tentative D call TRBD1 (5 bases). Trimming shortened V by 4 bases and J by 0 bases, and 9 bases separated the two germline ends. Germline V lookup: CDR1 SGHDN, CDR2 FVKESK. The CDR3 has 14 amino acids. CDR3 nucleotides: TGTGCCAGCAGCCTGGGACGGTTGAACACTGAAGCTTTCTTT. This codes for CASSLGRLNTEAFF.

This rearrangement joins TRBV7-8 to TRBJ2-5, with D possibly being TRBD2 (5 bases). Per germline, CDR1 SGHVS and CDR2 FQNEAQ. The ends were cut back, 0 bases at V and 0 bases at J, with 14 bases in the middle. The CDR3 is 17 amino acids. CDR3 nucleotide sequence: TGTGCCAGCAGCTTAGCTGGGGTGAGCGGCTACCAAGAGACCCAGTACTTC. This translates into CASSLAGVSGYQETQYF.

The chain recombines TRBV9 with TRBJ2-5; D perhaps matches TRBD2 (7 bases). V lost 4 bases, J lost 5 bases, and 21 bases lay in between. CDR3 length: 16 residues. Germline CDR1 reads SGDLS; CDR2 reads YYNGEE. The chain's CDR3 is CASSTQGGGLGETQYF. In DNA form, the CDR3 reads TGTGCCAGCAGCACCCAGGGAGGGGGGCTGGGGGAGACCCAGTACTTC.

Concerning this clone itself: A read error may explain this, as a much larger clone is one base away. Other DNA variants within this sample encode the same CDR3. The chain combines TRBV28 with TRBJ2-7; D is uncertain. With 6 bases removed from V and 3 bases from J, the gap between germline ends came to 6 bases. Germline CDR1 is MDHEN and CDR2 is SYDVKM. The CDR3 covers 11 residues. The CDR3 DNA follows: TGTGCCAGCAGCTCCTACTACGAGCAGTACTTC. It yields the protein CASSSYYEQYF.

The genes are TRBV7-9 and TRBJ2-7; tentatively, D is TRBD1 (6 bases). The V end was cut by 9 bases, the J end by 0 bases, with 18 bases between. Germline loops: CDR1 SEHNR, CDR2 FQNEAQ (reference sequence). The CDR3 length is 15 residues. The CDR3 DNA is TGTGCCAGTTCGGACCCAGGGGCCCCCTCCTACGAGCAGTACTTC. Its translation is CASSDPGAPSYEQYF.

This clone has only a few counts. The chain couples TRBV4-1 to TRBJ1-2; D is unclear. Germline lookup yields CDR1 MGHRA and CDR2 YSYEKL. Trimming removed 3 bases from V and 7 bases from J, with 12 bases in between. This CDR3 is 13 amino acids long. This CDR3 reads CASSQGGLFGYTF. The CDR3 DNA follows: TGCGCCAGCAGCCAGGGAGGGCTCTTTGGCTACACCTTC.

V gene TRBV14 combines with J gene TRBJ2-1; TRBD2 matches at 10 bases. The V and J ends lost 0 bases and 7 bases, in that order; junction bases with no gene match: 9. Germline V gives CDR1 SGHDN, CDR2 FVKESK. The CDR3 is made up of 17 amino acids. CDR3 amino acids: CASSQDPASGSKNEQFF. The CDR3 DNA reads TGTGCCAGCAGCCAAGATCCGGCTAGCGGGAGTAAGAATGAGCAGTTCTTC.

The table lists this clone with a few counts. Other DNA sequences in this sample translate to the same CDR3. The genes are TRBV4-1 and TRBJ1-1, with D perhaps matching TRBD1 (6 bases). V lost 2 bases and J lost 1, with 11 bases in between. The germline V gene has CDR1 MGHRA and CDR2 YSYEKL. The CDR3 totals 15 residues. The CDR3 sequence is CASSQRQGSNTEAFF. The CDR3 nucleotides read TGCGCCAGCAGCCAACGTCAGGGGTCGAACACTGAAGCTTTCTTT.

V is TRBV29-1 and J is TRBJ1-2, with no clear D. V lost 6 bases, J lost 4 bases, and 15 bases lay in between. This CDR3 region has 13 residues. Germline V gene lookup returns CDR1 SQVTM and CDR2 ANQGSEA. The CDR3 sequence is CSVWLGNVYGYTF. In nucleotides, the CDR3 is TGCAGCGTGTGGCTCGGAAATGTCTATGGCTACACCTTC. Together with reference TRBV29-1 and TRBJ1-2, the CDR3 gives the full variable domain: SAVISQKPSRDICQRGTSLTIQCQVDSQVTMMFWYRQQPGQSLTLIATANQGSEATYESGFVIDKFPISRPNLTFSTLTVSNMSPEDSSIYLCSVWLGNVYGYTFGSGTRLTVV.

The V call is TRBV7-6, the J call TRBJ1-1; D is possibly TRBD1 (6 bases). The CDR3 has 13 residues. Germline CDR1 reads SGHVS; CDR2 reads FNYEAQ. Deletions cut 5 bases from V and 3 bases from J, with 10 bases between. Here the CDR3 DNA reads TGTGCCAGCAGCACCAACAGGGACACTGAAGCTTTCTTT. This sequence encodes CASSTNRDTEAFF.

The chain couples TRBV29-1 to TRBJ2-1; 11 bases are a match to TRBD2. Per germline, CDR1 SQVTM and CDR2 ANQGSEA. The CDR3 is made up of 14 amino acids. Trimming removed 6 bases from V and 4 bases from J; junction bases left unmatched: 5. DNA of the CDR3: TGCAGCGTAATAGCGGGAGGGGGTTACAATGAGCAGTTCTTC. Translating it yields CSVIAGGGYNEQFF.